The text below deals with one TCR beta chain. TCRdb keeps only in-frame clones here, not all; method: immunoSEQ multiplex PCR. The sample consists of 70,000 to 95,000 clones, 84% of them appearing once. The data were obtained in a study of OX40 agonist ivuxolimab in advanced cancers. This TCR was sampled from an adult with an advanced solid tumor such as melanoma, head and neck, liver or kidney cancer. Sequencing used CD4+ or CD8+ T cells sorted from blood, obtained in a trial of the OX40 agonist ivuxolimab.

CDR3 region: CASSLTRATGELFF. CDR3 in DNA: TGTGCCAGCAGCTTGACGAGAGCCACCGGGGAGCTGTTTTTT. This chain uses TRBV7-9 with TRBJ2-2; D remains unclear. This CDR3 region has 14 residues. Trimming took 3 bases from V and 4 from J, leaving 9 bases between them. Germline values: CDR1 SEHNR, CDR2 FQNEAQ (reference sequence).